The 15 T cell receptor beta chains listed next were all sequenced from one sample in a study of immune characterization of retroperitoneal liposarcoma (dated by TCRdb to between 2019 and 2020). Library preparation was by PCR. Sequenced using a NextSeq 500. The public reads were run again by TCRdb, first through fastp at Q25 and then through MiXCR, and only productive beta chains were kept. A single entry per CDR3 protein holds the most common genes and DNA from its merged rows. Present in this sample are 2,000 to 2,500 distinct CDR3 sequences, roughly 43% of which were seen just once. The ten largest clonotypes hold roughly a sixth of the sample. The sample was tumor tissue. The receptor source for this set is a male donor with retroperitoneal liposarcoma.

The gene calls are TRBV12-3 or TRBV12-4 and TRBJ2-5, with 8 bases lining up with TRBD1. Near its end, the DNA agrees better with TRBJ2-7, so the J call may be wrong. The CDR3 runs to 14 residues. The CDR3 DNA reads TGTGCCAGCAGCTTCCGACAGGGGCCCCACGAGCAGTACTTC. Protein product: CASSFRQGPHEQYF.

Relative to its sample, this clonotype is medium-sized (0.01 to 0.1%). The CDR3 DNA reads TGTGCCGCAGGGGGGGAGACCCAGTACTTC. The encoded protein is CAAGGETQYF. The rearrangement joins TRBV27 to TRBJ2-5, with a tentative D call TRBD1 (7 bases). The germline V gene has CDR1 MNHEY and CDR2 SMNVEV (reference sequence). Trimming left V 11 bases short and J 5 bases short, with 9 bases between. The CDR3 is made up of 10 amino acids.

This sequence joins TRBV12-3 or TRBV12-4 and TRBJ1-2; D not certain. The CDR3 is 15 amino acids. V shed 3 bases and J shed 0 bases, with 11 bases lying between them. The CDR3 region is CASSFRAGTNYGYTF. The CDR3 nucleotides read TGTGCCAGCAGTTTTAGGGCAGGCACTAACTATGGCTACACCTTC.

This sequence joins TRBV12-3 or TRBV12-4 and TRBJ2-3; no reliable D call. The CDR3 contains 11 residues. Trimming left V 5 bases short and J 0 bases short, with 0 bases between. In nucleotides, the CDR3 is TGTGCCAGCAGTAGCACAGATACGCAGTATTTT. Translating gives CASSSTDTQYF.

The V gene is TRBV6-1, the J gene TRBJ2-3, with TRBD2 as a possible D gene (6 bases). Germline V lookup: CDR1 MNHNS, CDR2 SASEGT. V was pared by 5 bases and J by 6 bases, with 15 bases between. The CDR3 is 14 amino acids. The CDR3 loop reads CASSPRGFWDTQYF. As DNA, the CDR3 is TGTGCCAGCAGTCCGCGGGGCTTTTGGGATACGCAGTATTTT.

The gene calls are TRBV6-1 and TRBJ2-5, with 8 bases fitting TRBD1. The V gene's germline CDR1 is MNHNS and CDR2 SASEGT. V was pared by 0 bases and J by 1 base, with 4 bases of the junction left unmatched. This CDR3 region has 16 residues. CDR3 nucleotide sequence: TGTGCCAGCAGTGAAGCTTCGGGGACAGGCCAAGAGACCCAGTACTTC. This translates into CASSEASGTGQETQYF.

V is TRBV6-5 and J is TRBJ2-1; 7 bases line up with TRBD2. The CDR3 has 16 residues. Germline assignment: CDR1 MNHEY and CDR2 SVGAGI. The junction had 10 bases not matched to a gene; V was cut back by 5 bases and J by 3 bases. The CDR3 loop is CASSEVHGTNYNEQFF. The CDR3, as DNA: TGTGCCAGCAGTGAGGTTCACGGGACTAACTACAATGAGCAGTTCTTC.

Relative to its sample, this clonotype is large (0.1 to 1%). The CDR3, as DNA: TGTGCCAGCACCCTCTCGTCGACAGGGGGCAAGACCCAGTACTTC. Translated: CASTLSSTGGKTQYF. The chain uses TRBV6-1 and TRBJ2-1; TRBD1 agrees at 10 bases. Matching the DNA end better, TRBJ2-5 makes the J call doubtful. Germline V gives CDR1 MNHNS, CDR2 SASEGT. The CDR3 sequence is 15 residues long.

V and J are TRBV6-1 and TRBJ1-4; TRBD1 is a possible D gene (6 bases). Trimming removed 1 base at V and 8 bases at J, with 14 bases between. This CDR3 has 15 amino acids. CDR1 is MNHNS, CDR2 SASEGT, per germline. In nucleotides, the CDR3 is TGTGCCAGCAGTGAAGAGGGGGTGGGTAGCGAAAAACTGTTTTTT. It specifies CASSEEGVGSEKLFF.

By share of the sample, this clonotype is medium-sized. CDR3 DNA sequence: TGTGCCAGCAGCCCCCGCGGGAAGGGCGCCGACGAGCAGTACTTC. Translated: CASSPRGKGADEQYF. The J gene is TRBJ2-5, the V gene TRBV7-2; TRBD2 is a possible D gene (6 bases). TRBJ2-7 explains the end of the DNA better; the J call may be wrong. Germline-derived CDR1 and CDR2 are SGHTA and FQGNSA. CDR3 length: 15 residues.

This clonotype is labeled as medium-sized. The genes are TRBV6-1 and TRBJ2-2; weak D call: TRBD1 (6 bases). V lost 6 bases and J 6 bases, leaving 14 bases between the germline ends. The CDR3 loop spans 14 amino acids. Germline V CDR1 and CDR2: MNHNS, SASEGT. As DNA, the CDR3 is TGTGCCAGCAGCATTAAACAGGGACCCGGGGAGCTGTTTTTT. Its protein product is CASSIKQGPGELFF.

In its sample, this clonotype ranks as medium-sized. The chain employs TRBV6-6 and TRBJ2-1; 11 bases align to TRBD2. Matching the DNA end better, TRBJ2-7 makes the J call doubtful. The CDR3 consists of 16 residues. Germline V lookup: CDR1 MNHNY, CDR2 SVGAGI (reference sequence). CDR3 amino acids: CASRKTSGSSYNEQYF. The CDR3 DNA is TGTGCCAGCAGAAAAACTAGCGGGAGCTCCTACAATGAGCAGTACTTC.

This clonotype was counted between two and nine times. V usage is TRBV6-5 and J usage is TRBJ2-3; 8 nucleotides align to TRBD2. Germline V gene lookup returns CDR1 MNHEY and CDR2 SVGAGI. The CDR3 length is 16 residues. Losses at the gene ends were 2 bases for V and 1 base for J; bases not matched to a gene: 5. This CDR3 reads CASSYRSGAGTDTQYF. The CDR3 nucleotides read TGTGCCAGCAGTTACCGTAGCGGGGCGGGCACAGATACGCAGTATTTT.

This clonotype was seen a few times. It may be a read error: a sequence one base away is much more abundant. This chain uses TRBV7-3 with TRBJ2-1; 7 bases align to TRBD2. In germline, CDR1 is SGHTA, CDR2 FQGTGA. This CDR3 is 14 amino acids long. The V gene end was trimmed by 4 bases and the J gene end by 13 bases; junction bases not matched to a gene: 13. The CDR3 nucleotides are TGTGCCAGCAGCTCTTGGGGGGGGGTAGGGACCCAGTTCTTC. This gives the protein CASSSWGGVGTQFF.

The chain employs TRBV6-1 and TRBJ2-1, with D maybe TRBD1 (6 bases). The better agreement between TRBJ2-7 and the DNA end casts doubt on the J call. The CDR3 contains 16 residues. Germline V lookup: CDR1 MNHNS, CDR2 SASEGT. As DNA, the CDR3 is TGTGCCAGCAGCCTCCGGACAGCGACCATCCTGAACGAGCAGTACTTC. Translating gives CASSLRTATILNEQYF.